Following are 27 T cell receptor beta chains from one sample sequenced in a study of blood T cell repertoires in COVID-19 (dated by TCRdb to 2018 to 2021). Library method: the immunoSEQ multiplex PCR assay. In TCRdb, the immuneACCESS table is reduced to in-frame sequences with V and J assigned. These tables do not hold every clone; where another copy was compared, an unresolved V gene accounts for under half, and the others remain unexplained. This sample gives approximately 180,000 clones in total; around 81% of them show up just once. The top ten clonotypes cover 10% to 15% of the sample. Sequencing used peripheral blood. The receptors shown here come from a woman older than 75 with COVID-19, enrolled during active disease.

The gene calls are TRBV28 and TRBJ1-1; tentative D call: TRBD1 (5 bases). This CDR3 contains 14 residues. Germline values: CDR1 MDHEN, CDR2 SYDVKM. The V and J ends lost 4 bases and 2 bases respectively, with 11 bases between them. The chain's CDR3 is CASSYGHLNTEAFF. The CDR3 DNA is TGTGCCAGCAGTTACGGACACCTTAACACTGAAGCTTTCTTT.

The rearrangement joins TRBV10-3 to TRBJ1-5; D remains ambiguous. The CDR3 extends over 12 amino acids. Germline loops: CDR1 ENHRY, CDR2 SYGVKD. V lost 3 bases, J lost 4 bases, and 4 bases lay in between. The CDR3 protein is CAISDPNQPQHF. CDR3 in DNA: TGTGCCATCAGTGACCCTAATCAGCCCCAGCATTTT.

The chain links TRBV3-1 (or the pseudogene TRBV3-2) to TRBJ2-7; D is undetermined. Trimming removed 4 bases from V and 5 bases from J, with 9 bases in between. Germline V gene sequence: CDR1 LGHDT, CDR2 YNNKEL (reference sequence). CDR3 length: 12 amino acids. CDR3 in amino acids: CASSPLFNEQYF. CDR3 nucleotides: TGTGCCAGCAGCCCTCTGTTTAACGAGCAGTACTTC.

CDR3 sequence (DNA): TGTGCCAGCAGTTTGGTCTATTCCTACGAGCAGTACTTC. Encoded protein: CASSLVYSYEQYF. This chain joins TRBV27 and TRBJ2-7, with unresolved D. The CDR3 is 13 residues long. Germline V CDR1 and CDR2: MNHEY, SMNVEV (reference sequence). Deletions cut 3 bases from V and 1 base from J, with 7 bases between.

The chain employs TRBV5-6 and TRBJ2-6, with D uncertain. V was trimmed by 0 bases and J by 0 bases, leaving 7 bases between them. CDR3 length equals 16 residues. The germline CDR1 and CDR2 sequences are SGHDT and YYEEEE. The CDR3 protein is CASSLVWSSGANVLTF. The CDR3, as DNA: TGTGCCAGCAGCTTGGTTTGGAGCTCTGGGGCCAACGTCCTGACTTTC.

The DNA for the CDR3 is TGTGCCAGCAGCTCGTGGGATGGGGGGGGACCCCTCTACGAGCAGTACTTC. Its protein is CASSSWDGGGPLYEQYF. The gene calls are TRBV5-4 and TRBJ2-7, with 7 nucleotides matching TRBD2. Per germline, CDR1 SGHNT and CDR2 YYREEE (reference sequence). The length of the CDR3 is 17 residues. Germline trimming cut 3 bases from V and 3 bases from J; bases unmatched to any gene: 15.

CDR3: CASSLLTGEYSNQPQHF. The CDR3 DNA sequence: TGTGCCAGCAGTCTTCTTACAGGGGAATATAGCAATCAGCCCCAGCATTTT. This chain uses TRBV2 with TRBJ1-5, with 7 bases matching TRBD1. The CDR3 contains 17 residues. The V gene's germline CDR1 is SNHLY and CDR2 FYNNEI. Trimming took 5 bases from V and 0 from J; bases not matched to a gene: 10.

A few counts support this clone. V usage is TRBV28 and J usage is TRBJ2-7; no firm D call. There are 12 residues in the CDR3. Germline V lookup: CDR1 MDHEN, CDR2 SYDVKM. Between the trimmed V and J ends, which lost 6 bases and 5 bases, there was a span of 11 bases. The CDR3, as DNA: TGTGCCAGCAGCCACAATTGGCACGAGCAGTACTTC. It codes for CASSHNWHEQYF.

The rearrangement joins TRBV6-5 to TRBJ1-1; D remains unclear. V gave up 5 bases and J gave up 7 bases, with 8 bases separating them. There are 11 residues in the CDR3. From germline, CDR1 is MNHEY and CDR2 SVGAGI. The CDR3 sequence is CASSRAGEAFF. DNA of the CDR3: TGTGCCAGCAGTCGCGCAGGTGAAGCTTTCTTT.

This chain links TRBV5-5 with TRBJ2-5; weak D call: TRBD2 (5 bases). This CDR3 is 14 amino acids long. V was cut by 7 bases and J by 2 bases, with 15 bases left in between. Germline V CDR1 and CDR2: SGHKS, YYEKEE (reference sequence). Here the CDR3 DNA reads TGTGCCAGCTCGACTAAGAACAGTCAAGAGACCCAGTACTTC. Amino acids: CASSTKNSQETQYF.

The chain links TRBV29-1 to TRBJ2-4, with no clear D. Germline loops: CDR1 SQVTM, CDR2 ANQGSEA. V lost 4 bases and J 0 bases, leaving 10 bases between the germline ends. The CDR3 is 14 residues long. In DNA, the CDR3 is TGCAGCGTTGGATCCCCGGGAGCCAAAAACATTCAGTACTTC. Protein: CSVGSPGAKNIQYF.

This chain links TRBV6-2 or TRBV6-3 with TRBJ1-1; D not certain. Germline lookup yields CDR1 MNHEY and CDR2 SVGEGT. V was clipped by 4 bases and J by 2 bases, with 11 bases between them. This CDR3 is 14 amino acids long. DNA of the CDR3: TGTGCCAGCAGTTTTGAGGAGTATAACACTGAAGCTTTCTTT. Translating it yields CASSFEEYNTEAFF.

The chain recombines TRBV11-2 with TRBJ1-4, with a tentative D call TRBD1 (5 bases). The CDR3 consists of 15 residues. V shed 1 base and J shed 7 bases, with 13 bases lying between them. In germline, CDR1 is SGHAT, CDR2 FQNNGV. CDR3 in DNA: TGTGCCAGCAGCTTAGCTCAGGGTTTAGGTGAAAAACTGTTTTTT. It specifies CASSLAQGLGEKLFF.

This chain links TRBV27 with TRBJ1-2; 7 nucleotides agree with TRBD1. Per germline, CDR1 MNHEY and CDR2 SMNVEV (reference sequence). V shed 3 bases, J shed 7 bases, and the junction held 5 bases outside the gene matches. This CDR3 contains 13 residues. The CDR3 protein is CASSLRGLGGYTF. DNA of the CDR3: TGTGCCAGCAGTTTGAGGGGGCTCGGTGGCTACACCTTC.

The V gene is TRBV3-1 (or the pseudogene TRBV3-2), the J gene TRBJ1-2; D unclear. The germline gives CDR1 LGHDT, CDR2 YNNKEL (reference sequence). V lost 1 base and J lost 8, with 8 bases in between. The CDR3 extends over 12 amino acids. CDR3 sequence reads: CASSQGGRGYTF. CDR3 bases: TGTGCCAGCAGCCAAGGCGGGCGAGGCTACACCTTC.

The J gene is TRBJ2-2, the V gene TRBV6-1; D unclear. Trimming left V 2 bases short and J 4 bases short, with 8 bases between. The CDR3 runs 14 residues. Per germline, CDR1 MNHNS and CDR2 SASEGT. The CDR3 nucleotides read TGTGCCAGCAGTGAACAATCCGGCACCGGGGAGCTGTTTTTT. Translating it yields CASSEQSGTGELFF.

The J gene is TRBJ2-3, the V gene TRBV7-8; 10 positions agree with TRBD2. This CDR3 has 16 amino acids. With 2 bases clipped from V and 9 bases from J, the junction kept 11 bases outside the gene matches. From germline, CDR1 is SGHVS and CDR2 FQNEAQ. The CDR3 is CASSLSLAGAHTTQYF. CDR3 bases: TGTGCCAGCAGCTTAAGCCTAGCGGGGGCCCACACCACGCAGTATTTT.

The chain recombines TRBV3-1 (or the pseudogene TRBV3-2) with TRBJ2-7, with 8 bases that match TRBD2. V lost 1 base, J lost 7 bases, and 9 bases stayed unmatched. The CDR3 runs 15 residues. The germline V gene has CDR1 LGHDT and CDR2 YNNKEL (reference sequence). CDR3 nucleotides: TGTGCCAGCAGCCAAGTTTCCAGCGGGAGCTGGGAGCAGTACTTC. Its translation: CASSQVSSGSWEQYF.

The rearrangement uses TRBV7-2 and TRBJ2-1; 7 positions agree with TRBD2. The CDR3 runs 15 residues. With 3 bases clipped from V and 8 bases from J, the junction kept 10 bases outside the gene matches. Germline V gene lookup returns CDR1 SGHTA and CDR2 FQGNSA. CDR3 DNA sequence: TGTGCCAGCAGCTTGAGCCCAGGACTAGGAGATGAGCAGTTCTTC. Its translation: CASSLSPGLGDEQFF.

Points on this clone: Distinct nucleotide sequences in the sample also encode this CDR3. V and J are TRBV7-9 and TRBJ1-5; D is possibly TRBD1 (6 bases). Trimming stripped 1 base from V and 10 bases from J, with 17 bases between. This CDR3 is built from 15 residues. The germline CDR1 and CDR2 sequences are SEHNR and FQNEAQ (reference sequence). CDR3 nucleotide sequence: TGTGCCAGCAGCTTAGGCAGGGGCCCGGGGCAACCCCAGCATTTT. Encoded protein: CASSLGRGPGQPQHF.

V and J are TRBV9 and TRBJ1-2; tentative D call: TRBD1 (6 bases). This CDR3 is 14 amino acids long. V was shortened by 0 bases and J by 6 bases, with 12 bases between the two germline ends. Germline values: CDR1 SGDLS, CDR2 YYNGEE. This CDR3 is CASSVEQGINGYTF. The CDR3 DNA reads as TGTGCCAGCAGCGTAGAGCAGGGGATAAATGGCTACACCTTC.

The chain uses TRBV18 and TRBJ2-4, with D maybe TRBD2 (5 bases). CDR1 KGHSH and CDR2 LQKENI come from the germline V gene. The CDR3 runs to 17 residues. V was pared by 3 bases and J by 2 bases, with 17 bases between. The CDR3 protein is CASSPRETKPTKNIQYF. The CDR3 coding sequence is TGTGCCAGCTCACCTCGGGAAACAAAGCCAACCAAAAACATTCAGTACTTC.

The chain links TRBV14 to TRBJ1-1; maybe TRBD1 (6 bases). CDR1 and CDR2 from the germline V gene are SGHDN and FVKESK. CDR3 size: 14 residues. The V and J ends lost 3 bases and 2 bases respectively, with 10 bases between them. The CDR3: CASSQATGNTEAFF. The CDR3 DNA is TGTGCCAGCAGCCAGGCGACAGGTAACACTGAAGCTTTCTTT. The entire variable domain, with the rest obtained from reference TRBV14 and TRBJ1-1, is as follows: EAGVTQFPSHSVIEKGQTVTLRCDPISGHDNLYWYRRVMGKEIKFLLHFVKESKQDESGMPNNRFLAERTGGTYSTLKVQPAELEDSGVYFCASSQATGNTEAFFGQGTRLTVV.

This chain connects TRBV6-2 or TRBV6-3 to TRBJ2-7, with 11 bases lining up with TRBD1. CDR1 is MNHEY, CDR2 SVGEGT, per germline. With 6 bases clipped from V and 2 bases from J, the junction kept 6 bases outside the gene matches. The CDR3 extends over 15 amino acids. In nucleotides, the CDR3 is TGTGCCAGCAGCAACGGACAGGGGGCAACCTACGAGCAGTACTTC. Protein: CASSNGQGATYEQYF.

This clone has just one count. The rearrangement links TRBV5-5 to TRBJ1-2, with D possibly being TRBD1 (5 bases). Between the trimmed V and J ends, which lost 4 bases and 3 bases, there was a span of 10 bases. Germline-derived CDR1 and CDR2 are SGHKS and YYEKEE (reference sequence). This CDR3 region has 13 residues. CDR3 amino acids: CASSNQGHYGYTF. The CDR3 region has the DNA TGTGCCAGCAGCAATCAGGGCCACTATGGCTACACCTTC. The entire variable domain, with the rest obtained from reference TRBV5-5 and TRBJ1-2, is as follows: DAGVTQSPTHLIKTRGQQVTLRCSPISGHKSVSWYQQVLGQGPQFIFQYYEKEERGRGNFPDRFSARQFPNYSSELNVNALLLGDSALYLCASSNQGHYGYTFGSGTRLTVV.

The gene calls are TRBV29-1 and TRBJ2-5; 8 bases agree with TRBD1. This CDR3 has 12 residues. Germline V gives CDR1 SQVTM, CDR2 ANQGSEA. V lost 7 bases and J lost 5; bases outside the gene matches: 6. The CDR3 here is CSALTGGETQYF. The CDR3 coding sequence is TGCAGCGCCCTTACAGGGGGGGAGACCCAGTACTTC.

The chain combines TRBV11-3 with TRBJ2-7, with D perhaps matching TRBD1 (6 bases). CDR3 length equals 14 residues. Trimming took 5 bases from V and 2 from J, leaving 13 bases between them. CDR1 SGHNT and CDR2 YENEEA come from the germline V gene. The CDR3 DNA reads as TGTGCCAGCAGCCCTACAGGGACCCCCTACGAGCAGTACTTC. Its protein is CASSPTGTPYEQYF. Filled out from reference TRBV11-3 and TRBJ2-7, the complete variable domain reads EAGVVQSPRYKIIEKKQPVAFWCNPISGHNTLYWYLQNLGQGPELLIRYENEEAVDDSQLPKDRFSAERLKGVDSTLKIQPAELGDSAVYLCASSPTGTPYEQYFGPGTRLTVT.